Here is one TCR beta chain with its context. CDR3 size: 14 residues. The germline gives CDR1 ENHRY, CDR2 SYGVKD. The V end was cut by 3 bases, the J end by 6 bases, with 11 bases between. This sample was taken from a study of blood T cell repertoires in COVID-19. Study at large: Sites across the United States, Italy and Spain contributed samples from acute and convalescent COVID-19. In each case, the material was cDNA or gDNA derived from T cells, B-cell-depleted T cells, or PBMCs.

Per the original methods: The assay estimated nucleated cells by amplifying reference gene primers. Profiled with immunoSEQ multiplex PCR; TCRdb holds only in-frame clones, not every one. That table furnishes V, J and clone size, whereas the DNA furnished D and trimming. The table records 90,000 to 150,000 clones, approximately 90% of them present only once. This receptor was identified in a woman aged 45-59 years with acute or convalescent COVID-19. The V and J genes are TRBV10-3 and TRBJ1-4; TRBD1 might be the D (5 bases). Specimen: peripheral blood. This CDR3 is CAISEQDRDEKLFF. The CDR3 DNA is TGTGCCATCAGTGAACAGGATAGGGATGAAAAACTGTTTTTT.